The source of this T cell receptor beta chain is a study of control samples from healthy donors and cancer patients. TCRdb's table, derived via immunoSEQ multiplex PCR, lists solely in-frame clones and lacks some. The sample consists of fewer than 200,000 clones, just over 90% of them appearing once. This clonotype was obtained from a man aged 25 to 40 in good health. The sequencing input was blood.

Here the CDR3 DNA reads TGTGCCAGCAGTTACCTCTCAGGCAGGGGGCTTGGCTACACCTTC. Translated, it gives CASSYLSGRGLGYTF. The chain joins TRBV6-2 or TRBV6-3 to TRBJ1-2; TRBD1 matches at 8 bases. Germline loops: CDR1 MNHEY, CDR2 SVGEGT. The V gene end was trimmed by 2 bases and the J gene end by 7 bases; junction bases not matched to a gene: 9. The CDR3 extends over 15 amino acids.